This T cell receptor (beta chain) stems from a study of shared clonotypes between healthy human individuals. Study at large: Donors consisted of two women and three men between 18 and 49.

About this clone itself: Its specificity is not known.

Assay: immunoSEQ multiplex PCR; the TCRdb copy retains only in-frame clones and omits some. The table has roughly 2.5 million clones, just over 90% seen once. Study-level findings and limits: Only blood samples were collected, and tissue repertoires likely differ. Clonotype sharing among donors was expected to depend on sequencing depth. Naive subsets, compared against memory subsets, generally had larger estimated richness values.

The sequenced sample consisted of naive CD4+ T cells sorted from blood. Described subset: CD45RA+ positively selected. The TCR sequence derives from a man in his late teens or twenties in good health.

For the CDR3, the DNA is TGTGCCAGCAGTTTAACTAGTAACGACGAGCAGTACTTC. Translated, it gives CASSLTSNDEQYF. The V call is TRBV6-4, the J call TRBJ2-5, with D possibly TRBD2 on 5 matching bases. The DNA matches TRBJ2-7 better at its end, which makes the J call doubtful. The V gene's germline CDR1 is MRHNA and CDR2 SNTAGT. There are 13 residues in the CDR3.